This paragraph reports one TCR beta chain. Sequencing used immunoSEQ multiplex PCR; TCRdb keeps in-frame clones, though not all of them. This sample has around 200,000 clones, with about 88% found just once. The data were taken from a study of blood T cell repertoires in COVID-19. V lost 5 bases and J lost 4, with 16 bases in between. The CDR3 runs to 15 residues. CDR1 is SGHNT and CDR2 is YENEEA in the germline V gene. The clonotype originates from a man aged 40-55 years with acute or convalescent COVID-19. The sequencing sample was made of peripheral blood. The J gene is TRBJ2-3, the V gene TRBV11-3, with D perhaps TRBD1 (6 bases). DNA for the CDR3: TGTGCCAGCAGCATTGGGTTAGCAGGGGCAGATACGCAGTATTTT. It is translated as CASSIGLAGADTQYF.